Listed below are T cell receptor beta chains from one sample, sequenced in a study of T cell responses to AZD1222 COVID-19 vaccine. Sequencing used immunoSEQ multiplex PCR; TCRdb keeps in-frame clones, though not all of them. The data show about 150,000 clones, 75% to 90% seen once. Sequenced material: peripheral blood, taken 28 days after the second AZD1222 dose. The receptors stem from an adult who received the AZD1222 COVID-19 vaccine. Each CDR3 is given with its conserved first and last residue. The D gene is left open where the match is weak. Clone sizes are given selectively: once, few, many, or a class where the clone is expanded.

v_gene: TRBV27; d_gene: TRBD1; len: 15; j_gene: TRBJ1-2; abundance: once; CDR3nt: TGTGCCAGCAGTCATGACAGGGCTGGGGCCCATGGCTACACCTTC; CDR3aa: CASSHDRAGAHGYTF
v_gene: TRBV7-8; d_gene: TRBD1; len: 15; j_gene: TRBJ2-1; abundance: .; CDR3nt: TGTGCCAGCACCTTAGGACAGGTGTTTGGCAATGAGCAGTTCTTC; CDR3aa: CASTLGQVFGNEQFF
v_gene: TRBV27; d_gene: .; len: 14; j_gene: TRBJ1-2; abundance: .; CDR3nt: TGTGCCAGCAGTAGGGACGGGCAATTGGGCGGCTACACCTTC; CDR3aa: CASSRDGQLGGYTF
v_gene: TRBV6-1; d_gene: .; len: 21; j_gene: TRBJ2-7; abundance: .; CDR3nt: TGTGCCAGCAGTGAAGCGGTGTCCCAAAACAGCGGAAGGTGGAGCTCCTACGAGCAGTACTTC; CDR3aa: CASSEAVSQNSGRWSSYEQYF
v_gene: TRBV5-6; d_gene: TRBD1; len: 14; j_gene: TRBJ1-4; abundance: .; CDR3nt: TGTGCCAGCAGCTTGGCCTTGACAGGGGTAAAACTGTTTTTT; CDR3aa: CASSLALTGVKLFF
v_gene: TRBV7-6; d_gene: .; len: 14; j_gene: TRBJ2-3; abundance: .; CDR3nt: TGTGCCAGCAGCTTAGCGGAAATCGCAGATACGCAGTATTTT; CDR3aa: CASSLAEIADTQYF
v_gene: TRBV29-1; d_gene: TRBD1; len: 15; j_gene: TRBJ1-3; abundance: .; CDR3nt: TGCAGCGTTGAAGCCAGGGGGCGAGGCGGAAACACCATATATTTT; CDR3aa: CSVEARGRGGNTIYF
v_gene: TRBV10-3; d_gene: TRBD2; len: 17; j_gene: TRBJ2-1; abundance: .; CDR3nt: TGTGCCATCAGCGCAACTAGCGGGAGCTCCGGGTACAATGAGCAGTTCTTC; CDR3aa: CAISATSGSSGYNEQFF
v_gene: TRBV11-3; d_gene: .; len: 14; j_gene: TRBJ2-2; abundance: .; CDR3nt: TGTGCCAGCAGCTTATTAGGGAGCACCGGGGAGCTGTTTTTT; CDR3aa: CASSLLGSTGELFF
v_gene: TRBV12-5; d_gene: TRBD2; len: 16; j_gene: TRBJ2-1; abundance: .; CDR3nt: TGTGCTAGTGGTTTGGCCGGGACGGGGGGTAGGAATGAGCAGTTCTTC; CDR3aa: CASGLAGTGGRNEQFF
v_gene: TRBV9; d_gene: TRBD2; len: 19; j_gene: TRBJ2-1; abundance: .; CDR3nt: TGTGCCAGCAGCGTAGTCGGATTAGCGGGAGGTATCTCCTACAATGAGCAGTTCTTC; CDR3aa: CASSVVGLAGGISYNEQFF
v_gene: TRBV2; d_gene: TRBD1; len: 14; j_gene: TRBJ1-1; abundance: few; CDR3nt: TGTGCCAGCAGGGGGACAGCTATGAACACTGAAGCTTTCTTT; CDR3aa: CASRGTAMNTEAFF
v_gene: TRBV6-2/TRBV6-3; d_gene: TRBD1; len: 13; j_gene: TRBJ1-2; abundance: .; CDR3nt: TGTGCCAGCAGTGACCGGACAGGGAATGGCTACACCTTC; CDR3aa: CASSDRTGNGYTF
v_gene: TRBV6-2/TRBV6-3; d_gene: TRBD2; len: 15; j_gene: TRBJ2-2; abundance: .; CDR3nt: TGTGCCAGCAGTCGACTAGCGGTGAACACCGGGGAGCTGTTTTTT; CDR3aa: CASSRLAVNTGELFF
v_gene: TRBV9; d_gene: TRBD1; len: 15; j_gene: TRBJ1-3; abundance: .; CDR3nt: TGTGCCAGCAGCGCGGGAGGGACAGTTGGAAACACCATATATTTT; CDR3aa: CASSAGGTVGNTIYF
v_gene: TRBV2; d_gene: TRBD1; len: 14; j_gene: TRBJ2-7; abundance: .; CDR3nt: TGTGCCAGCAGGACACAGGGGAGCTCCTACGAGCAGTACTTC; CDR3aa: CASRTQGSSYEQYF
v_gene: TRBV4-3; d_gene: .; len: 14; j_gene: TRBJ1-2; abundance: .; CDR3nt: TGCGCCAGCAGCCAAGATTGGGGGTTGGGCGGCTACACCTTC; CDR3aa: CASSQDWGLGGYTF
v_gene: TRBV4-2; d_gene: .; len: 15; j_gene: TRBJ2-5; abundance: .; CDR3nt: TGTGCCAGCAGCCAAGATTATACTTCAGAAGAGACCCAGTACTTC; CDR3aa: CASSQDYTSEETQYF
v_gene: TRBV29-1; d_gene: TRBD2; len: 17; j_gene: TRBJ2-3; abundance: .; CDR3nt: TGCAGCGTTGTTGTGGGACTAGCGGGAGGGAACACAGATACGCAGTATTTT; CDR3aa: CSVVVGLAGGNTDTQYF
v_gene: TRBV12-3/TRBV12-4; d_gene: .; len: 11; j_gene: TRBJ2-3; abundance: .; CDR3nt: TGTGCCAGCAGTTTTACAAATACGCAGTATTTT; CDR3aa: CASSFTNTQYF
v_gene: TRBV28; d_gene: .; len: 16; j_gene: TRBJ1-5; abundance: .; CDR3nt: TGTGCCAGCAGTCTAGGAGGGGGGAAAAGCAATCAGCCCCAGCATTTT; CDR3aa: CASSLGGGKSNQPQHF
v_gene: TRBV7-2; d_gene: .; len: 15; j_gene: TRBJ1-3; abundance: medium-sized; CDR3nt: TGTGCCAGCAGCTTACAAAGTCCGCCTGGAAACACCATATATTTT; CDR3aa: CASSLQSPPGNTIYF
v_gene: TRBV7-7; d_gene: TRBD1; len: 13; j_gene: TRBJ2-7; abundance: few; CDR3nt: TGTGCTAGCAGCCGGGGACAGGCCTACGAGCAGTACTTC; CDR3aa: CASSRGQAYEQYF
v_gene: TRBV6-5; d_gene: TRBD1; len: 15; j_gene: TRBJ1-2; abundance: .; CDR3nt: TGTGCCAGCAGTTACCTCGGGACAGGGAACTATGGCTACACCTTC; CDR3aa: CASSYLGTGNYGYTF
v_gene: TRBV5-1; d_gene: .; len: 14; j_gene: TRBJ2-3; abundance: once; CDR3nt: TGCGCCAGCAGCTTGGGGGGTCCGCTCGATACGCAGTATTTT; CDR3aa: CASSLGGPLDTQYF
v_gene: TRBV7-9; d_gene: .; len: 13; j_gene: TRBJ2-4; abundance: .; CDR3nt: TGTGCCAGCAGCTTAGCGGGGTCCGAAATTCAGTACTTC; CDR3aa: CASSLAGSEIQYF
v_gene: TRBV12-3/TRBV12-4; d_gene: .; len: 13; j_gene: TRBJ1-2; abundance: .; CDR3nt: TGTGCCAGCTCCCCTACCGGGGTCCCTCGCTACACCTTC; CDR3aa: CASSPTGVPRYTF
v_gene: TRBV28; d_gene: .; len: 14; j_gene: TRBJ1-2; abundance: .; CDR3nt: TGTGCCAGCACCCTTGTCGGACAGTACTATGGCTACACCTTC; CDR3aa: CASTLVGQYYGYTF
v_gene: TRBV3-1/TRBV3-2; d_gene: .; len: 16; j_gene: TRBJ1-4; abundance: .; CDR3nt: TGTGCCAGCAGCCAAGGAAAAGGGGACTCGGATGAAAAACTGTTTTTT; CDR3aa: CASSQGKGDSDEKLFF
v_gene: TRBV28; d_gene: TRBD1; len: 14; j_gene: TRBJ1-2; abundance: .; CDR3nt: TGTGCCAGCAGCCCCCAACAGGGGAGGTATGGCTACACCTTC; CDR3aa: CASSPQQGRYGYTF
v_gene: TRBV7-8; d_gene: TRBD1; len: 14; j_gene: TRBJ1-4; abundance: .; CDR3nt: TGTGCCAGCAGCACAGGGGGTCCTTCGGAAAAACTGTTTTTT; CDR3aa: CASSTGGPSEKLFF
v_gene: TRBV4-2; d_gene: TRBD2; len: 18; j_gene: TRBJ2-3; abundance: once; CDR3nt: TGTGCCAGCAGCCAAGTAGCTGGGGCTAGCGGACGCACAGATACGCAGTATTTT; CDR3aa: CASSQVAGASGRTDTQYF
v_gene: TRBV7-8; d_gene: TRBD2; len: 15; j_gene: TRBJ2-5; abundance: .; CDR3nt: TGTGCCAGCAGCTCCCAAGCGGGAGTCTTGGAGACCCAGTACTTC; CDR3aa: CASSSQAGVLETQYF
v_gene: TRBV7-9; d_gene: TRBD2; len: 18; j_gene: TRBJ2-1; abundance: .; CDR3nt: TGTGCCAGCAGCCAAAAGAATCGGGTGAGCGGGACTAAGAATGAGCAGTTCTTC; CDR3aa: CASSQKNRVSGTKNEQFF
v_gene: TRBV27; d_gene: TRBD2; len: 20; j_gene: TRBJ2-2; abundance: .; CDR3nt: TGTGCCAGCAGTTTCGGGACCCGGGGACTAGCGGGACCTAACACCGGGGAGCTGTTTTTT; CDR3aa: CASSFGTRGLAGPNTGELFF
v_gene: TRBV5-6; d_gene: TRBD1; len: 17; j_gene: TRBJ2-2; abundance: .; CDR3nt: TGTGCCAGCAGCTACCGCAGGGGGCCCGGTAGAACCGGGGAGCTGTTTTTT; CDR3aa: CASSYRRGPGRTGELFF
v_gene: TRBV5-1; d_gene: .; len: 15; j_gene: TRBJ2-3; abundance: .; CDR3nt: TGCGCCAGCAGCTGGGAGAGGGGGGGCGGGGATACGCAGTATTTT; CDR3aa: CASSWERGGGDTQYF
v_gene: TRBV7-2; d_gene: TRBD1; len: 15; j_gene: TRBJ2-1; abundance: .; CDR3nt: TGTGCCAGCAGCCTACGGGGACAGGGATACAATGAGCAGTTCTTC; CDR3aa: CASSLRGQGYNEQFF
v_gene: TRBV7-2; d_gene: TRBD2; len: 12; j_gene: TRBJ2-5; abundance: .; CDR3nt: TGTGCCAGCAACCCGGGTGCGGGAGCCCAGTACTTC; CDR3aa: CASNPGAGAQYF